The clone carrying this T cell receptor (beta chain) showed up just a few times. Its antigen is as yet unknown. The sample is drawn from a study of vaccination and CD4 T cells after COVID-19. Researchers used the Oncomine TCR Beta short-read assay to sequence DNA from cultured CD4+ T cells. Each CDR3 protein is one row after TCRdb ran MiXCR on the PCR reads. The table has 15,000 to 20,000 distinct CDR3 sequences, approximately 48% seen once; the top ten hold roughly 2.6%. Treatment meaning: roughly nine-day PBMC culture with coronavirus spike peptide pools or control peptides (ViraFEST assay). Alongside around 10 IU/ml IL-2 and roughly 9.5 ug/ml peptide pools, PBMCs were cultured at a few million per well. The sequences come from CD4+ T cells from blood, cultured in vitro, collected after SARS-CoV-2 vaccination. The TCR was taken from a human donor who had recovered from COVID-19.

This CDR3 reads CASSSGLNTEAFF. The CDR3 nucleotides are TGTGCCAGTAGTAGCGGCCTGAACACTGAAGCTTTCTTT. V usage is TRBV19 and J usage is TRBJ1-1; D call uncertain. V dropped 4 bases and J dropped 0 bases, with 6 bases sitting between them. The germline gives CDR1 LNHDA, CDR2 SQIVND (reference sequence). The CDR3 has 13 residues.